This T cell receptor (beta chain) is from a study of cytomegalovirus exposure and HLA in healthy donors. At the level of the study: There were tens of millions of unique TCRs (from HLA-typed donors) in an early data release. The study, taken as a whole, reports: The authors judged a highly shared variant cluster likely a sequencing artifact. Presence/absence analyses assumed roughly uniform sequencing depth across donors, which may not hold. The investigators catalogued 164 TCR beta chains as cytomegalovirus-associated.

With 60 Vbeta and 13 Jbeta primers, the PCR was carried out. Generated by immunoSEQ multiplex PCR, the TCRdb table keeps only in-frame clones and is missing some. The data hold 200,000 to 250,000 clones, with around 89% observed a single time. On this clone itself: Its antigen is not known.

The CDR3 extends over 16 amino acids. CDR1 and CDR2 (germline): SGHTA, FQGNSA. The V segment lost 4 bases and the J segment 0 bases; nucleotides outside the gene matches: 6. The material sequenced was PBMCs. This clonotype originated in a woman aged 18-29 years in good health and CMV-seronegative. The J gene is TRBJ2-4, the V gene TRBV7-2, with 7 nucleotides matching TRBD2. The DNA for the CDR3 is TGTGCCAGCAGCTATAGCGGGCTCTTAGCCAAAAACATTCAGTACTTC. Amino acids: CASSYSGLLAKNIQYF.